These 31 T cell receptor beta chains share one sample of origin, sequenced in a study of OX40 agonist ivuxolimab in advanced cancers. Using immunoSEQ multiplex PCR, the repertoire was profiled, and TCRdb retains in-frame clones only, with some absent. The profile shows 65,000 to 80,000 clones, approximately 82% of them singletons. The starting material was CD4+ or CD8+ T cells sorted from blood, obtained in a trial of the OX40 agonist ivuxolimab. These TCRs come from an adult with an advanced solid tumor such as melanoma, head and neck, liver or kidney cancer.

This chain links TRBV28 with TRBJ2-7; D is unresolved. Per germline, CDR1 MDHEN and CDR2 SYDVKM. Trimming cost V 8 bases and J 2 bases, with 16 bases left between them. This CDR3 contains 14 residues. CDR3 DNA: TGTGCCAGCTCATCCTGGGCGCCTCCCTACGAGCAGTACTTC. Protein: CASSSWAPPYEQYF. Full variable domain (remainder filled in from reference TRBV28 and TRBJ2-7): DVKVTQSSRYLVKRTGEKVFLECVQDMDHENMFWYRQDPGLGLRLIYFSYDVKMKEKGDIPEGYSVSREKKERFSLILESASTNQTSMYLCASSSWAPPYEQYFGPGTRLTVT.

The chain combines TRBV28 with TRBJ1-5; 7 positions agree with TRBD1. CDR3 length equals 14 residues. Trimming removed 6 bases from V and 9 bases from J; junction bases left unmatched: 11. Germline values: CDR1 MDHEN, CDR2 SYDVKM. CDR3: CASRGTDLLWPQHF. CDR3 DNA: TGTGCCAGCAGGGGGACAGACCTTCTTTGGCCCCAGCATTTT.

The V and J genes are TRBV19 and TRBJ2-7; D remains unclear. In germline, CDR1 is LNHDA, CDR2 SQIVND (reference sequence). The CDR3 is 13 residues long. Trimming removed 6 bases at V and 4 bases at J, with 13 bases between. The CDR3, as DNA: TGTGCCAGTAGGGACCTTACAGAGTACGAGCAGTACTTC. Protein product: CASRDLTEYEQYF.

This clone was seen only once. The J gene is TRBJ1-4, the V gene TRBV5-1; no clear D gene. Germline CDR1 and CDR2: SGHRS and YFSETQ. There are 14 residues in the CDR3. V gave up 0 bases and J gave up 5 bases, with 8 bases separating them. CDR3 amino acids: CASSLGTENEKLFF. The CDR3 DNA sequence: TGCGCCAGCAGCTTGGGTACAGAAAATGAAAAACTGTTTTTT.

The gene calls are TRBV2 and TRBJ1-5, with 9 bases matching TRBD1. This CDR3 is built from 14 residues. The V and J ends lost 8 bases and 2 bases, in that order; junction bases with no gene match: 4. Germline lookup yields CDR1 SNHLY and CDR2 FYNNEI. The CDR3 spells CASSGQGGNQPQHF. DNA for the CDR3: TGTGCCAGCTCGGGACAGGGAGGCAATCAGCCCCAGCATTTT.

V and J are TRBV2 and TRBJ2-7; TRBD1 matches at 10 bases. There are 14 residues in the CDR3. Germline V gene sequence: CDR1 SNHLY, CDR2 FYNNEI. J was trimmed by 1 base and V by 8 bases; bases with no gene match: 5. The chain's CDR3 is CASDGQGVSYEQYF. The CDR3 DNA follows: TGTGCCAGCGACGGACAGGGGGTTTCCTACGAGCAGTACTTC.

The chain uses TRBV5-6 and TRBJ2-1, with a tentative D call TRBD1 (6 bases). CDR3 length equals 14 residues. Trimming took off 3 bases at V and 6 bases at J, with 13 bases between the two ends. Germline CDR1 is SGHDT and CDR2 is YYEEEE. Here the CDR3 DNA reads TGTGCCAGCAGCTATCCGACAGGCATCAATGAGCAGTTCTTC. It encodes CASSYPTGINEQFF.

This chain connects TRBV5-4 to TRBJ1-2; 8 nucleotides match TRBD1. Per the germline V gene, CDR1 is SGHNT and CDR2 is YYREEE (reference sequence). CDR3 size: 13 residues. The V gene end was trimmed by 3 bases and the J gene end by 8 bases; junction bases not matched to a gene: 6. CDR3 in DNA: TGTGCCAGCAGCTCAGGGGGCTCTGGGGGCTACACCTTC. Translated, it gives CASSSGGSGGYTF.

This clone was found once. CDR3 loop: CASSLPLAGQPYQETQYF. DNA of the CDR3: TGTGCCAGCAGTTTACCCCTCGCCGGGCAGCCGTACCAAGAGACCCAGTACTTC. V is TRBV28 and J is TRBJ2-5; D remains unclear. The CDR3 runs to 18 residues. The V end lost 2 bases, the J end lost 0 bases, and 19 bases lay between the germline ends. From germline, CDR1 is MDHEN and CDR2 SYDVKM.

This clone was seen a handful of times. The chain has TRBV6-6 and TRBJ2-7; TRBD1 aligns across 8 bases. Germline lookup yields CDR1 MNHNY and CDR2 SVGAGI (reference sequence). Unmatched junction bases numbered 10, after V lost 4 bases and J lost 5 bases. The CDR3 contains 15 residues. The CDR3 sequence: CASSSRTGPPHEQYF. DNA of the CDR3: TGTGCCAGCAGTTCAAGGACAGGGCCCCCTCACGAGCAGTACTTC.

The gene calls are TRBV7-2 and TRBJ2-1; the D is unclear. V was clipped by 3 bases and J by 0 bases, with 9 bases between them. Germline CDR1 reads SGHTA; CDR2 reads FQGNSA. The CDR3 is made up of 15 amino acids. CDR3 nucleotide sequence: TGTGCCAGCAGCTTTGGAGTACCCTCCTACAATGAGCAGTTCTTC. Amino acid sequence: CASSFGVPSYNEQFF.

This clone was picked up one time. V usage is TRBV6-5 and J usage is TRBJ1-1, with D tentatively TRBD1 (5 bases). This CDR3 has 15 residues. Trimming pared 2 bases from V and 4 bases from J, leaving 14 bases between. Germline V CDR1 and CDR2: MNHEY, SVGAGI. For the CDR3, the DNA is TGTGCCAGCAGTTACCCTCAGAGGGGAATCACTGAAGCTTTCTTT. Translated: CASSYPQRGITEAFF.

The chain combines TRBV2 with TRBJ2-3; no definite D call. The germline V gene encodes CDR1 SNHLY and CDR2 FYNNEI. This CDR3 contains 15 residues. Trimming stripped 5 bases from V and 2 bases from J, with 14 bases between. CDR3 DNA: TGTGCCAGCAGTTTTACTATGGGCCTCACAGATACGCAGTATTTT. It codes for CASSFTMGLTDTQYF. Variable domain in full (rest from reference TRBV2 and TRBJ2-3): EPEVTQTPSHQVTQMGQEVILRCVPISNHLYFYWYRQILGQKVEFLVSFYNNEISEKSEIFDDQFSVERPDGSNFTLKIRSTKLEDSAMYFCASSFTMGLTDTQYFGPGTRLTVL.

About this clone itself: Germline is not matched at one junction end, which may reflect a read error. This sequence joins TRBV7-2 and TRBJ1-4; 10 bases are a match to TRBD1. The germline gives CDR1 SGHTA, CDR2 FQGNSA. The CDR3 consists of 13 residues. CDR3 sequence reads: CASSLAGGQGMVF. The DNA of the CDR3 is TGTGCCAGCAGCTTAGCCGGGGGACAGGGGATGGTTTTT.

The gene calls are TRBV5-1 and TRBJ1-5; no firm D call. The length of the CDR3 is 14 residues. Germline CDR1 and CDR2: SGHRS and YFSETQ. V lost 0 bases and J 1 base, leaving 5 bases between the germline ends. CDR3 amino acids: CASSLEGSNQPQHF. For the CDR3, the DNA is TGCGCCAGCAGCTTGGAAGGGAGCAATCAGCCCCAGCATTTT.

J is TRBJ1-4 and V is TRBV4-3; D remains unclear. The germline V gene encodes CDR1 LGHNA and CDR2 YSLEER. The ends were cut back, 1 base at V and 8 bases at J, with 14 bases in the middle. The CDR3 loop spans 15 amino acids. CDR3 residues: CASSQGVGAREKLFF. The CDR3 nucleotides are TGCGCCAGCAGCCAAGGGGTGGGCGCGAGAGAAAAACTGTTTTTT.

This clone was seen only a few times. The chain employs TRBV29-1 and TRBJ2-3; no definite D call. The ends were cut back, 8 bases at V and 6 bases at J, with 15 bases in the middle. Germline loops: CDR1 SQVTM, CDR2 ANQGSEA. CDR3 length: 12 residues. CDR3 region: CSTLQTGDTQYF. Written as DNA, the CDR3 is TGCAGCACATTACAGACTGGGGATACGCAGTATTTT.

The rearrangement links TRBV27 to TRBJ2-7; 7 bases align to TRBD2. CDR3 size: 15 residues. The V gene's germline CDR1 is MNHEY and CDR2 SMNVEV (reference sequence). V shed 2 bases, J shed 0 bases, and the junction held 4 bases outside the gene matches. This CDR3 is CASSLAGDPSYEQYF. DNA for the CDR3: TGTGCCAGCAGTTTAGCGGGAGACCCCTCCTACGAGCAGTACTTC.

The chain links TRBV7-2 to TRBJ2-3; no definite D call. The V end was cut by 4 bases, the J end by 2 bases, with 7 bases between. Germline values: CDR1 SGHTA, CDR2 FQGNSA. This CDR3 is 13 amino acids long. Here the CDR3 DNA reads TGTGCCAGCAGCTCCCAGGTCACAGATACGCAGTATTTT. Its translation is CASSSQVTDTQYF.

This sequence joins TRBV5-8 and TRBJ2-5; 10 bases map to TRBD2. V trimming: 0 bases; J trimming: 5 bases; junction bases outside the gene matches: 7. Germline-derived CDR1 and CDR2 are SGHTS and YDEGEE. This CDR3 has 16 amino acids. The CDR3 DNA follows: TGTGCCAGCAGCTTGGTCCCTAGCGGGAGCACGGAGACCCAGTACTTC. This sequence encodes CASSLVPSGSTETQYF.

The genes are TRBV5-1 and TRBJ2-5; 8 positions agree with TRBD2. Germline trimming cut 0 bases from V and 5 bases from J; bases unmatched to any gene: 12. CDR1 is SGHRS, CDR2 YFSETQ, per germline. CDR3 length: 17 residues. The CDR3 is CASSLASWGLGGETQYF. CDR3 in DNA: TGCGCCAGCAGCTTGGCCTCCTGGGGACTAGGGGGGGAGACCCAGTACTTC.

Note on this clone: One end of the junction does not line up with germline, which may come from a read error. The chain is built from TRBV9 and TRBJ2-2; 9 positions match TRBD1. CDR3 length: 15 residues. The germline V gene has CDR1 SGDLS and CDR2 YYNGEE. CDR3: CAGSFRDRDTGELFF. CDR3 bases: TGTGCCGGCAGCTTCCGGGACAGGGACACCGGGGAGCTGTTTTTT.

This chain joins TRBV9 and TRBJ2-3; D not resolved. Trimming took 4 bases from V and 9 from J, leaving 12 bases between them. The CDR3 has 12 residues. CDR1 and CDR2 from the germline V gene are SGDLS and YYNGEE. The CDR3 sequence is CASSPTERTQYF. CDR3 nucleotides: TGTGCCAGCAGCCCAACGGAAAGAACGCAGTATTTT.

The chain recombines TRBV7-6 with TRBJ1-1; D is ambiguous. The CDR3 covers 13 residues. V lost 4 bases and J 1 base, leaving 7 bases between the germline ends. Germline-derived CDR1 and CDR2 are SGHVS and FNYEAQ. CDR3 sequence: CASSSTPNTEAFF. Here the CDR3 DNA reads TGTGCCAGCAGCTCGACACCGAACACTGAAGCTTTCTTT.

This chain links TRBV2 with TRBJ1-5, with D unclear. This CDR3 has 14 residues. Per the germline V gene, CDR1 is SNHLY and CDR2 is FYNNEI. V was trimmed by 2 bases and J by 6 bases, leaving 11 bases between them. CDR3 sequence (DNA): TGTGCCAGCAGTGAAAGACTGATTAGTCAGCCCCAGCATTTT. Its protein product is CASSERLISQPQHF.

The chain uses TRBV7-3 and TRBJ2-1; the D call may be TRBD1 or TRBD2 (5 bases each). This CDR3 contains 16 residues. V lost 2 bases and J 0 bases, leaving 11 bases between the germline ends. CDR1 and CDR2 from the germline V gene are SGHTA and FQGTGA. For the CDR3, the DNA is TGTGCCAGCAGCTTAGGACGGGGCCTCTCCTACAATGAGCAGTTCTTC. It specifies CASSLGRGLSYNEQFF.

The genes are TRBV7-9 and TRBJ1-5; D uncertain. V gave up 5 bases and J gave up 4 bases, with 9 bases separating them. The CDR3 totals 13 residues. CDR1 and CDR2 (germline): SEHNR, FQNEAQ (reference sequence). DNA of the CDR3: TGTGCCAGCAGCAGCGGGTGGAATCAGCCCCAGCATTTT. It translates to CASSSGWNQPQHF.

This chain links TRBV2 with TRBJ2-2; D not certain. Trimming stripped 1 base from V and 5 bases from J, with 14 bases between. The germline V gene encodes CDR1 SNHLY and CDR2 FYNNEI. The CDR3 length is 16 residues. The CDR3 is CASSEVGGHLTGELFF. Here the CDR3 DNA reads TGTGCCAGCAGTGAAGTGGGTGGGCACCTTACCGGGGAGCTGTTTTTT.

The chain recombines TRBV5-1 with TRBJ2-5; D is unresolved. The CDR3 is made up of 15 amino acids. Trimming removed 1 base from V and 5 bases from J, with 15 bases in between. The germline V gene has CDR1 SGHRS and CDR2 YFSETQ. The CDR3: CASSLSTWVIETQYF. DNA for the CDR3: TGCGCCAGCAGCTTGTCAACTTGGGTAATCGAGACCCAGTACTTC.

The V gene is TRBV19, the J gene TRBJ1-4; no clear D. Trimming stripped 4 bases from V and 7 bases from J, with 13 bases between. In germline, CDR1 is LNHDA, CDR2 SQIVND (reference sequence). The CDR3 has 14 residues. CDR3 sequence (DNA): TGTGCCAGTAGTACGCGGGCTCGGGCTGAAAAACTGTTTTTT. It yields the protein CASSTRARAEKLFF.

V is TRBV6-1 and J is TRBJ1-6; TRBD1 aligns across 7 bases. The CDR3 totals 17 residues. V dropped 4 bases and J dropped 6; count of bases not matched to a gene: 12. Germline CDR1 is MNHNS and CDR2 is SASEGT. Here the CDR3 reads CASSALGGQPSNSPLHF. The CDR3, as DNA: TGTGCCAGCAGTGCTTTAGGGGGACAGCCTTCTAATTCACCCCTCCACTTT.